Described below is a single T cell receptor (beta chain) sequence and its context. This sample is part of a study of T cell responses to AZD1222 COVID-19 vaccine. Here immunoSEQ multiplex PCR was the method, and the copy in TCRdb shows in-frame clones only, minus some. The sample contains about 120,000 clones, roughly 92% of which appear only once. The germline V gene encodes CDR1 MNHEY and CDR2 SVGEGT. V lost 6 bases to trimming and J lost 4 bases; unmatched junction nucleotides: 10. The CDR3 runs to 15 residues. This receptor was taken from an adult who received the AZD1222 COVID-19 vaccine. This specimen consisted of peripheral blood, obtained 28 days after the second AZD1222 dose. V is TRBV6-2 or TRBV6-3 and J is TRBJ2-3, with 7 bases matching TRBD1. The CDR3 reads CASSDRVRGSDTQYF. CDR3 nucleotides: TGTGCCAGCAGCGACAGGGTCCGGGGTTCAGATACGCAGTATTTT.